This T cell receptor (beta chain) was identified during a study of cytomegalovirus exposure and HLA in healthy donors (TCRdb year 2017). In the study overall: A later analysis indicated that the 120 validation repertoires were generated on the platform also employed for the approximately 700 repertoires of the first cohort. The study was designed to test whether signatures of past pathogen exposure could be identified by cataloging public T cell receptors. Besides the first cohort of more than 650 subjects, a separate validation cohort made up of roughly 130 different subjects was used. High-throughput TCR immunosequencing, statistical association of individual TCRs with disease status, and machine learning were combined to predict cytomegalovirus infection status.

Turning to this clone: The specificity of this receptor is unknown. No much larger clone exists at a distance of one base, and base qualities are not known.

The CDR3 contains 17 residues, cysteine and phenylalanine counted. The retained sequence is limited to the CDR3, 51 bases, with the frame set at the first base. Ends trimmed: V by 0 bases, J by 7 bases; bases unmatched to a gene: 13. The germline V gene gives CDR1 as SGHRS and CDR2 as YFSETQ. Separate from the approximately 730-subject first cohort, the validation cohort of about 110 subjects was the group to which the donors belonged. Overall study outcomes, separate from this receptor: All 130 or so repertoires were used to score co-occurrence in the validation cohort in a later analysis, because that analysis had no HLA typing for the cohort. It was suggested by the authors that the approach could potentially be generalized to other disease states and immunological phenotypes. In vitro tests confirmed that a few of the cytomegalovirus-associated TCR beta chains recognize cytomegalovirus antigens. The classifier was reported to diagnose cytomegalovirus status with high specificity and sensitivity in both the original cohort and the validation cohort. While some public TCRs were present in many individuals, most TCR sequences turned up only very rarely across donors. Subsequent analysis determined that TCRs grouped into clusters in the first cohort also showed a tendency toward co-occurrence across the roughly 120 validation repertoires, and approximately 93% of cluster scores exceeded 0. In the study, some 160 TCR beta chains were listed as associated with cytomegalovirus.

Library method: the immunoSEQ multiplex PCR assay. In the authors' own workflow: A statistical classification framework was built to diagnose cytomegalovirus status from the catalog of TCR beta chain sequences. TCRdb holds this immuneACCESS table with in-frame rearrangements only. Some clones are missing; in checked studies, unresolved V genes explain under half, and the rest has no known cause. That table furnishes V, J and clone size, whereas the DNA furnished D and trimming. Recorded for this sample are fewer than 200,000 clones; approximately 90% of them occurred a single time. In total, the top ten clones hold 1.4% of the sample.

This chain is built from TRBV5-1 and TRBJ1-2; TRBD1 lines up with 9 middle nucleotides. This clonotype was sampled from a woman aged 30 to 39 in good health and CMV-seronegative. Sequenced material: PBMCs. The DNA reads TGCGCCAGCAGCTTGGGGACAGGGGAATTTCTCCCCCGTGGCTACACCTTC. Its protein is CASSLGTGEFLPRGYTF.